A single sample is the source of the 10 T cell receptor beta chains below, sequenced in a study of CD8+ T cells in alopecia areata. Treatment reported: oral pan-JAK inhibitor, 5-10 mg twice daily. Isolated RNA was reverse transcribed into cDNA used as the sequencing template. TCRdb's copy holds only in-frame clones and misses some; the assay was immunoSEQ multiplex PCR. The data show about 200,000 clones, with about three fifths seen just once and roughly 1.5% held by the top ten. This material consisted of CD4+ T cells sorted from blood, taken at week 4, from a patient treated with tofacitinib. All receptors come from a human donor with alopecia areata.

The chain joins TRBV18 to TRBJ2-7; D is possibly TRBD1 (5 bases). Germline V gene sequence: CDR1 KGHSH, CDR2 LQKENI. The length of the CDR3 is 14 residues. Trimming left V 0 bases short and J 6 bases short, with 12 bases between. The CDR3 DNA reads TGTGCCAGCTCACCACCGGGGCTCCCGCTCGAGCAGTACTTC. This codes for CASSPPGLPLEQYF.

This clone was detected a few times. V is TRBV27 and J is TRBJ1-5, with a weak D call TRBD1 (6 bases). The V and J ends lost 5 bases and 2 bases respectively, with 19 bases between them. From germline, CDR1 is MNHEY and CDR2 SMNVEV (reference sequence). CDR3 size: 17 residues. CDR3 protein: CASSVAGGPGGNQPQHF. CDR3 bases: TGTGCCAGCAGTGTGGCCGGGGGCCCGGGGGGCAATCAGCCCCAGCATTTT.

This chain joins TRBV30 and TRBJ1-2, with D possibly being TRBD1 (6 bases). V was trimmed by 1 base and J by 4 bases, leaving 13 bases between them. Germline CDR1 is GTSNPN and CDR2 is SVGIG (reference sequence). This CDR3 has 14 residues. The CDR3, as DNA: TGTGCCTGGAGTGACAGGGTGATATCCTATGGCTACACCTTC. Its protein product is CAWSDRVISYGYTF.

The count of this clone is one. Distinct nucleotide sequences in the sample also encode this CDR3. This chain's CDR3 is CAWSPPTGGNQPQHF. CDR3 DNA sequence: TGTGCCTGGAGCCCCCCGACAGGGGGCAATCAGCCCCAGCATTTT. This chain links TRBV30 with TRBJ1-5; TRBD1 matches at 8 bases. The CDR3 loop spans 15 amino acids. V lost 3 bases and J lost 2; bases outside the gene matches: 6. Germline V gives CDR1 GTSNPN, CDR2 SVGIG (reference sequence).

The gene calls are TRBV4-3 and TRBJ1-6, with D uncertain. This CDR3 is 14 amino acids long. Trimming removed 0 bases from V and 4 bases from J, with 4 bases in between. CDR1 is LGHNA, CDR2 YSLEER, per germline. The CDR3 coding sequence is TGCGCCAGCAGCCAAGACAGATATAATTCACCCCTCCACTTT. It codes for CASSQDRYNSPLHF.

The V and J genes are TRBV6-5 and TRBJ1-2; TRBD1 aligns across 10 bases. Germline values: CDR1 MNHEY, CDR2 SVGAGI. The CDR3 has 12 amino acids. J gave up 4 bases and V 11 bases, and 4 bases lay outside the gene matches. The CDR3 DNA follows: TGTGCCTCCCGGACAGGGGGCTATGGCTACACCTTC. Its protein is CASRTGGYGYTF.

This chain uses TRBV11-2 with TRBJ2-7; unclear D gene. Germline CDR1 and CDR2: SGHAT and FQNNGV. This CDR3 is built from 14 residues. The ends were cut back, 0 bases at V and 3 bases at J, with 9 bases in the middle. CDR3 in DNA: TGTGCCAGCAGCTTAGACTCTACAAACTACGAGCAGTACTTC. Translating gives CASSLDSTNYEQYF.

The chain is built from TRBV7-9 and TRBJ1-2, with unresolved D. From germline, CDR1 is SEHNR and CDR2 FQNEAQ (reference sequence). This CDR3 comprises 15 residues. The germline V and J ends were trimmed by 5 bases and 5 bases, with 18 bases remaining between them. CDR3 DNA: TGTGCCAGCAGCATCGGTGTCGGGATGGAGTATGGCTACACCTTC. Translated, it gives CASSIGVGMEYGYTF.

V gene TRBV15 combines with J gene TRBJ1-1; unclear D gene. The germline V gene has CDR1 LNHNV and CDR2 YYDKDF (reference sequence). The CDR3 has 16 residues. The germline V and J ends were trimmed by 1 base and 3 bases, with 15 bases remaining between them. CDR3 nucleotide sequence: TGTGCCACCAGCAGAGCGGGAGGCCCCCAAGACACTGAAGCTTTCTTT. It is translated as CATSRAGGPQDTEAFF.

This clone showed up just once. This chain uses TRBV30 with TRBJ2-4; TRBD2 might be the D (6 bases). Germline V gene sequence: CDR1 GTSNPN, CDR2 SVGIG (reference sequence). V lost 1 base and J 10 bases, leaving 11 bases between the germline ends. The CDR3 contains 12 residues. The CDR3: CAWSGGAQIQYF. CDR3 in DNA: TGTGCCTGGAGTGGCGGGGCCCAAATTCAGTACTTC.